This entry is about one T cell receptor beta chain. Antigen unknown. These data belong to a study of T cells after yellow fever vaccination. General study results and limits: Once the booster was given, most primary-vaccination clones reappeared, at around 96% for CD4 and over 75% for CD8.

There are 15 residues in the CDR3. CDR1 and CDR2 (germline): DFQATT, SNEGSKA (reference sequence). V trimming: 5 bases; J trimming: 0 bases; junction bases outside the gene matches: 9. A single record per CDR3 protein comes from TCRdb applying MiXCR to the 5' RACE reads. Of around 330,000 distinct CDR3 sequences in the sample, around 4% were seen once. This sequence originates from a man between 18 and 29 years old who received the YFV17D yellow fever vaccine. The chain is built from TRBV20-1 and TRBJ2-7, with 8 bases aligning to TRBD2. The sequencing used PBMCs, collected on the day of the yellow fever booster vaccination. The CDR3 reads CSAERPAGASYEQYF. For the CDR3, the DNA is TGCAGTGCTGAGAGGCCAGCGGGGGCCTCCTACGAGCAGTACTTC.